Listed below are T cell receptor beta chains from one sample, sequenced in a study of identifying expanded T cells in peripheral blood. Profiling relied on immunoSEQ multiplex PCR, and the TCRdb table lists in-frame clones only, not all of them. Of fewer than 85,000 clones in the sample, 70% to 90% were seen once. Sequencing was carried out using blood. These receptors were obtained from a person between 18 and 75 years old in good health. CDR3s include the opening cysteine and the closing phenylalanine or tryptophan. The D gene is left open where the match is weak. Expanded clones are given a class, and other clones once, few, many or no size at all.

D	V	J	size	DNA	CDR3
NA	TRBV5-1	TRBJ2-7	NA	TGCGCCAGCAGCTTGGGACTGGCGGATACCTACGAGCAGTACTTC	CASSLGLADTYEQYF
TRBD1	TRBV11-2	TRBJ2-7	few	TGTGCCAGCAGCTTGGGGACAGGAGGGGTGAGAGAGCAGTACTTC	CASSLGTGGVREQYF
NA	TRBV10-3	TRBJ2-2	NA	TGTGCCATCAGTCTCGGACACCCTTCGAACACCGGGGAGCTGTTTTTT	CAISLGHPSNTGELFF
TRBD1	TRBV4-2	TRBJ2-7	NA	TGTGCCAGCAGCCAAGACTGGGCAGGGGGTTACGAGCAGTACTTC	CASSQDWAGGYEQYF
NA	TRBV28	TRBJ2-1	once	TGTGCCAGCAGTTCAGACCTCCCGGCCTGGGTTCGCAATGAGCAGTTCTTC	CASSSDLPAWVRNEQFF
NA	TRBV20-1	TRBJ2-5	NA	TGCAGTGGCCCCCCCATCGAGACCCAGTACTTC	CSGPPIETQYF
NA	TRBV19	TRBJ2-1	once	TGTGCCTCCAAGGTGAGTTTCAGAGGATACGCTGAGCAGTTCTTC	CASKVSFRGYAEQFF
NA	TRBV7-2	TRBJ1-2	NA	TGTGCCAGCAGCTCCGGACGGGACTATGGCTACACCTTC	CASSSGRDYGYTF
NA	TRBV7-9	TRBJ2-5	once	TGTGCCAGCAGCTTAACGGAGATCCAAGAGACCCAGTACTTC	CASSLTEIQETQYF
NA	TRBV6-6	TRBJ2-4	NA	TGTGCCAGCAGTTACTCGGGTCCCTACAGCAAAAACATTCAGTACTTC	CASSYSGPYSKNIQYF
NA	TRBV28	TRBJ2-3	NA	TGTGCCAGCAGTTTATCAGGGCCTGTGACAACAGATACGCAGTATTTT	CASSLSGPVTTDTQYF
NA	TRBV5-1	TRBJ2-4	NA	TGCGCCAGCAGCTTACCCGGGACTAAAAACATTCAGTACTTC	CASSLPGTKNIQYF
NA	TRBV19	TRBJ2-2	NA	TGTGCCAGTAGACAGGGCATGTTCACCGGGGAGCTGTTTTTT	CASRQGMFTGELFF
NA	TRBV7-2	TRBJ1-2	NA	TGTGCCAGCAGCTTAGGGGAAAAGTATGGCTACACCTTC	CASSLGEKYGYTF
TRBD1	TRBV4-1	TRBJ2-1	NA	TGCGCCAGCAGCCAAGTACAGGGGCCGAATGAGCAGTTCTTC	CASSQVQGPNEQFF
TRBD1	TRBV28	TRBJ2-7	NA	TGTGCCAGCAGGGGACAGGGGGCCCACGAGCAGTACTTC	CASRGQGAHEQYF
NA	TRBV28	TRBJ2-5	NA	TGTGCCAGCAGACCAGGACGGTTCCAAGAGACCCAGTACTTC	CASRPGRFQETQYF
TRBD2	TRBV9	TRBJ2-1	NA	TGTGCCAGCAGCGCAACTAGCGCATACAATGAGCAGTTCTTC	CASSATSAYNEQFF
NA	TRBV30	TRBJ2-5	NA	TGTGCCTGGACCGCAATCGTCCAAGAGACCCAGTACTTC	CAWTAIVQETQYF
NA	TRBV2	TRBJ1-5	NA	TGTGCCAGCAGGGAGGACCTAGGGGGCAATCAGCCCCAGCATTTT	CASREDLGGNQPQHF
TRBD2	TRBV5-1	TRBJ2-1	NA	TGCGCCAGCAGCTTCTATAGCGGGAGTTTCCACAATGAGCAGTTCTTC	CASSFYSGSFHNEQFF
TRBD2	TRBV7-9	TRBJ2-3	NA	TGTGCCAGCAGCTTAGCTGGCGGGAGGATAGATACGCAGTATTTT	CASSLAGGRIDTQYF
TRBD1	TRBV6-5	TRBJ1-5	NA	TGTGCCAGCATGGCAGGGGGGCATCAGCCCCAGCATTTT	CASMAGGHQPQHF
TRBD2	TRBV7-2	TRBJ2-2	NA	TGTGCCAGCAGCTCCCAGCGGGAGGGAGTCACCGGGGAGCTGTTTTTT	CASSSQREGVTGELFF
NA	TRBV18	TRBJ2-5	NA	TGTGCCAGCTCACCCCTCAGGACAGAACAAGAGACCCAGTACTTC	CASSPLRTEQETQYF
NA	TRBV11-3	TRBJ2-1	NA	TGTGCCAGCAGCTTAGGACAGACAAATGAGCAGTTCTTC	CASSLGQTNEQFF
NA	TRBV6-4	TRBJ2-6	NA	TGTGCCAGCAGTGACTCTAGTACTGGGGCCAACGTCCTGACTTTC	CASSDSSTGANVLTF
TRBD1	TRBV28	TRBJ1-2	few	TGTGCCAGCAGTCTCGACAGGGACTATGGCTACACCTTC	CASSLDRDYGYTF
NA	TRBV2	TRBJ2-3	NA	TGTGCCAGCAGTGAAGCGGGAGGTCCCACGCAGTATTTT	CASSEAGGPTQYF
TRBD2	TRBV19	TRBJ2-1	NA	TGTGCCAGTAGTCGGACTAGCGGGAGTTACAATGAGCAGTTCTTC	CASSRTSGSYNEQFF
TRBD1	TRBV30	TRBJ2-7	NA	TGTGCCTGGAGTGGGGGGACAGGGTTCGGAGAGCAGTACTTC	CAWSGGTGFGEQYF
NA	TRBV19	TRBJ1-1	few	TGTGCCAGTAGTATTACCCTAATGAACACTGAAGCTTTCTTT	CASSITLMNTEAFF
TRBD1	TRBV28	TRBJ2-2	many	TGTGCCAGCACGGACAGGGTTAGGACCGGGGAGCTGTTTTTT	CASTDRVRTGELFF
NA	TRBV5-4	TRBJ2-7	NA	TGTGCCAGCAGCTTGGCCGAGGGGTCCCCCTACGAGCAGTACTTC	CASSLAEGSPYEQYF
NA	TRBV4-3	TRBJ2-1	NA	TGCGCCAGCAGCCAAGGGCAGGGGTATGAGCAGTTCTTC	CASSQGQGYEQFF
TRBD1	TRBV15	TRBJ1-5	NA	TGTGCCACCAGCCAGGACAGGGTAGGTCACCAGCCCCAGCATTTT	CATSQDRVGHQPQHF
NA	TRBV7-2	TRBJ2-7	NA	TGTGCCAGCAGCTTAGAGGGGGGTAGCTCCTACGAGCAGTACTTC	CASSLEGGSSYEQYF
NA	TRBV6-1	TRBJ1-2	few	TGTGCCAGCATCGAACAGGGCCCTAACTATGGCTACACCTTC	CASIEQGPNYGYTF
TRBD1	TRBV5-1	TRBJ2-1	NA	TGCGCCAGCAGCACTGGGACAGGGGGCGATGAGCAGTTCTTC	CASSTGTGGDEQFF
NA	TRBV13	TRBJ1-1	once	TGTGCCAGCAGCTTAGCCCCCGGAGGGTTGGGGCCGCCGATGGAGGCTTTCTTT	CASSLAPGGLGPPMEAFF
NA	TRBV7-9	TRBJ2-1	NA	TGTGCCAGCAGCTGGGAACGTGGGCAGTTCTTC	CASSWERGQFF
NA	TRBV5-4	TRBJ2-5	few	TGTGCCAGCAGCATTCGGGGGACCGGGGCACAAGAGACCCAGTACTTC	CASSIRGTGAQETQYF
NA	TRBV25-1	TRBJ2-3	NA	TGTGCCAGCAGTGGGGGTTACAACACAGATACGCAGTATTTT	CASSGGYNTDTQYF
NA	TRBV13	TRBJ2-1	NA	TGTGCCAGCAGCCCCGATTACGGTTCGTACAATGAGCAGTTCTTC	CASSPDYGSYNEQFF
NA	TRBV6-1	TRBJ1-5	few	TGTGCCAGCAGTGAACAGGGCGGTCAGCCCCAGCATTTT	CASSEQGGQPQHF
TRBD1	TRBV4-3	TRBJ2-7	once	TGCGCCAGCAGCCAAGATTGGGGACAGGAGCAGTACTTC	CASSQDWGQEQYF
TRBD1	TRBV23-1	TRBJ2-7	NA	TGCGCCAGCAGTCTGGGTGACAGGGGCTACGAGCAGTACTTC	CASSLGDRGYEQYF
TRBD1	TRBV5-4	TRBJ2-7	many	TGTGCCAGCAGCAGAGGGACAGGGTCCTACGAGCAGTACTTC	CASSRGTGSYEQYF
NA	TRBV5-5	TRBJ1-1	NA	TGTGCCAGCAGCCAAGCATGGAGTCGGACTGAAGCTTTCTTT	CASSQAWSRTEAFF
TRBD1	TRBV7-9	TRBJ2-7	few	TGTGCCAGCAGCGATCATGGCGACAGGGTATACGAGCAGTACTTC	CASSDHGDRVYEQYF
TRBD2	TRBV4-3	TRBJ2-7	few	TGCGCCAGCAGCCAGGGCGCCCCGGGGGGCTCCTACGAGCAGTACTTC	CASSQGAPGGSYEQYF
NA	TRBV11-2	TRBJ2-4	few	TGTGCCAGCAGCCTAAGGACTGGAGTAGCCAAAAACATTCAGTACTTC	CASSLRTGVAKNIQYF